One T cell receptor beta chain is described in this entry. Its target is unknown. The PCR employed 60 Vbeta primers together with 13 Jbeta primers. Produced via immunoSEQ multiplex PCR; TCRdb's table is partial and in-frame only. The profile shows fewer than 120,000 clones, roughly three quarters of them singletons. This entry belongs to a study of cytomegalovirus exposure and HLA in healthy donors. Whole-study results and caveats: As was reported, the HLA-A and HLA-B alleles of most subjects were accurately predicted from TCR beta sequences.

The sequencing sample was made of PBMCs. This TCR came from a man aged 30 to 39 in good health and CMV-seropositive.

CDR3 sequence reads: CAWRPGNSPLHF. CDR3 DNA: TGTGCCTGGAGGCCAGGGAATTCACCCCTCCACTTT. The V gene is TRBV30, the J gene TRBJ1-6, with D possibly being TRBD1 (5 bases). Between the trimmed V and J ends, which lost 3 bases and 7 bases, there was a span of 7 bases. The germline gives CDR1 GTSNPN, CDR2 SVGIG (reference sequence). The CDR3 is made up of 12 amino acids.